This T cell receptor beta chain was sequenced for a study of T cell repertoires and HLA-DP antigens. This clone occurred once. Its target is not known. Data came from immunoSEQ multiplex PCR; TCRdb stores just in-frame clones and leaves some out. The sample contains roughly 70,000 clones, around four fifths of which appear only once. Germline CDR1 is MNHEY and CDR2 is SVGAGI. There are 15 residues in the CDR3. The V end lost 0 bases, the J end lost 3 bases, and 11 bases lay between the germline ends. The rearrangement uses TRBV6-5 and TRBJ1-2; D not certain. The TCR was taken from a man aged 55 to 70 in good health and CMV-seronegative. The sequencing input was CD4+ T cells from PBMCs. The CDR3 region is CASSYSRSRDYGYTF. The DNA of the CDR3 is TGTGCCAGCAGTTACTCGAGGTCGCGGGACTATGGCTACACCTTC.